This section outlines one T cell receptor (beta chain) sequence together with its context. Its antigen is not known. Germline V lookup: CDR1 MNHEY, CDR2 SVGAGI. V lost 6 bases and J 6 bases, leaving 9 bases between the germline ends. This CDR3 is built from 12 residues. Sampled blood was obtained at baseline, cycle 4 day 1, and cycle 7 day 1. This record comes from a study of OX40 agonist ivuxolimab in advanced cancers. Study-level information: Partial responses were achieved by three patients, one with hepatocellular carcinoma and two with cutaneous melanoma.

Regarding the study as a whole: At 0.1 to 3.0 mg/kg and by week 6, CD4+ and CD8+ T cells in the blood had expanded clonally.

The assay was immunoSEQ multiplex PCR, and TCRdb's table has in-frame clones only and misses some. The sample lists more than 75,000 clones, 70% to 90% occurring once. Sequenced material: CD4+ or CD8+ T cells sorted from blood, taken in a trial of the OX40 agonist ivuxolimab. V usage is TRBV6-5 and J usage is TRBJ2-1; D is ambiguous. The receptor was derived from an adult with an advanced solid tumor such as melanoma, head and neck, liver or kidney cancer. The CDR3: CASSFSGNEQFF. The DNA of the CDR3 is TGTGCCAGCAGCTTTAGTGGCAATGAGCAGTTCTTC.